The subject of this entry is one TCR beta chain. The sample comes from a study of blood T cell repertoires in COVID-19. Study as a whole: Acute-phase and convalescent COVID-19 samples originated in the United States, Italy and Spain. Sample material is recorded as cDNA or gDNA derived from T cells, B-cell-depleted T cells, or PBMCs.

Original processing notes: For nucleated cells, counts were estimated from reference gene primer amplification. Repertoires were generated with immunoSEQ multiplex PCR, while TCRdb's copy carries only in-frame clones and drops some. From that table come the V and J calls and clone size; the DNA was used to work out D and trimming. The table has some 320,000 clones, approximately 88% seen once. CDR3 size: 15 residues. V was pared by 2 bases and J by 3 bases, with 13 bases between. Looked up from germline, CDR1 is LGHNA and CDR2 is YSLEER. V usage is TRBV4-3 and J usage is TRBJ1-1; D might be TRBD1 (5 bases). The TCR was taken from a woman aged 30 to 39 who had recovered from COVID-19. The sequenced material came from peripheral blood. CDR3 residues: CASSQNGEGDTEAFF. The CDR3 nucleotides read TGCGCCAGCAGCCAAAATGGGGAAGGGGACACTGAAGCTTTCTTT.